A single sample is the source of the 11 T cell receptor beta chains below, sequenced in a study of identical twins. A single record per CDR3 protein comes from TCRdb applying MiXCR to the 5' RACE reads. The top ten clones hold approximately 0.29% of a sample with approximately 1.8 million distinct CDR3 sequences, around a third of them seen once. Sequenced input: cord blood. The receptors stem from a newborn girl in good health.

V is TRBV24-1 and J is TRBJ1-2; 7 nucleotides line up with TRBD1. The CDR3 covers 17 residues. Trimming removed 4 bases from V and 5 bases from J; junction bases left unmatched: 15. Looked up from germline, CDR1 is KGHDR and CDR2 is SFDVKD. DNA for the CDR3: TGTGCCACCAGTGACGCCGTGACAGGGCTAGGGGTATATGGCTACACCTTC. Translation: CATSDAVTGLGVYGYTF.

V usage is TRBV4-1 and J usage is TRBJ1-2; 9 positions match TRBD1. This CDR3 comprises 20 residues. V dropped 5 bases and J dropped 4; count of bases not matched to a gene: 23. CDR1 is MGHRA and CDR2 is YSYEKL in the germline V gene. The CDR3 region has the DNA TGCGCCAGCAGCTTCCCCCGCATACCTGGACAGGGGATCGCCCCCTATGGCTACACCTTC. It is translated as CASSFPRIPGQGIAPYGYTF.

The rearrangement uses TRBV19 and TRBJ1-6; 10 positions agree with TRBD1. In germline, CDR1 is LNHDA, CDR2 SQIVND (reference sequence). The CDR3 loop spans 16 amino acids. The junction had 7 bases not matched to a gene; V was cut back by 5 bases and J by 6 bases. The CDR3 nucleotides read TGTGCCAGTAGTCCCGGGGACAGGGGTCTTAATTCACCCCTCCACTTT. Amino acid sequence: CASSPGDRGLNSPLHF. Using reference TRBV19 and TRBJ1-6 for the parts outside the CDR3, the full variable domain is DGGITQSPKYLFRKEGQNVTLSCEQNLNHDAMYWYRQDPGQGLRLIYYSQIVNDFQKGDIAEGYSVSREKKESFPLTVTSAQKNPTAFYLCASSPGDRGLNSPLHFGNGTRLTVT.

This clonotype was counted many times. V usage is TRBV29-1 and J usage is TRBJ2-7; D is ambiguous. The germline gives CDR1 SQVTM, CDR2 ANQGSEA. The CDR3 is made up of 12 amino acids. V dropped 8 bases and J dropped 5 bases, with 16 bases sitting between them. The CDR3 region is CSRWTSPNEQYF. CDR3 bases: TGCAGCCGTTGGACCTCCCCCAACGAGCAGTACTTC.

CDR3 sequence reads: CASSSETGGLRFYGYTF. Written as DNA, the CDR3 is TGTGCCAGCAGCTCCGAGACAGGGGGCCTACGTTTCTATGGCTACACCTTC. The chain has TRBV11-2 and TRBJ1-2; 10 bases are shared with TRBD1. Per germline, CDR1 SGHAT and CDR2 FQNNGV. Trimming took 4 bases from V and 4 from J; bases not matched to a gene: 12. The CDR3 loop spans 17 amino acids.

The chain combines TRBV6-5 with TRBJ1-4; D unresolved. This CDR3 is 14 amino acids long. Per germline, CDR1 MNHEY and CDR2 SVGAGI. Trimming left V 0 bases short and J 3 bases short, with 5 bases between. CDR3: CASSYSRPNEKLFF. The CDR3 nucleotides read TGTGCCAGCAGTTACTCGAGGCCTAATGAAAAACTGTTTTTT.

For this clonotype: One end of the junction is discordant with germline, which a read error may explain. This chain connects TRBV5-1 to TRBJ2-7; TRBD2 matches 12 bases. The tail of the sequence fits TRBJ2-4 better, so the J call may be wrong. This CDR3 is 15 amino acids long. The V gene's germline CDR1 is SGHRS and CDR2 YFSETQ. In nucleotides, the CDR3 is TGCGCCTGCAGCCCCGGACTAGCGGGGATGGACATTCAGTACTTC. Its protein product is CACSPGLAGMDIQYF.

There are a few counts of this clonotype. The V and J genes are TRBV20-1 and TRBJ2-3; D possibly matches TRBD1 or TRBD2 (5 bases each). Trimming removed 2 bases from V and 4 bases from J, with 16 bases in between. The CDR3 consists of 15 residues. The germline V gene has CDR1 DFQATT and CDR2 SNEGSKA (reference sequence). The CDR3 loop is CSARSARGFADTQYF. DNA for the CDR3: TGCAGTGCTAGATCAGCGAGGGGATTCGCAGATACGCAGTATTTT.

This clonotype was detected only a few times. The chain links TRBV24-1 to TRBJ1-2, with D unresolved. This CDR3 contains 13 residues. CDR1 is KGHDR and CDR2 is SFDVKD in the germline V gene. Between the trimmed V and J ends, which lost 6 bases and 3 bases, there was a span of 10 bases. CDR3 DNA sequence: TGTGCCACCAGTCAACACGCGGACTATGGCTACACCTTC. Encoded protein: CATSQHADYGYTF.

The rearrangement uses TRBV6-6 and TRBJ2-1; 8 bases map to TRBD1. The end of the DNA fits TRBJ2-7 better, so the J call may be wrong. The CDR3 spans 15 residues. Germline CDR1 reads MNHNY; CDR2 reads SVGAGI (reference sequence). CDR3 coding DNA: TGTGCCAGCAGTTGGTCGGGACAGGTGTACAATGAGCAGTACTTC. This translates into CASSWSGQVYNEQYF.

This clonotype was recorded a few times. The rearrangement joins TRBV20-1 to TRBJ2-1; D unresolved. This CDR3 spans 12 amino acids. The V gene lost 4 bases and the J gene lost 10 bases, with 14 bases spanning the gap. In germline, CDR1 is DFQATT, CDR2 SNEGSKA (reference sequence). In DNA, the CDR3 is TGCAGTGCTACGCGCTCAATCAGGGAGCAGTTCTTC. Amino acid sequence: CSATRSIREQFF.